The 15 T cell receptor beta chains reported below all come from one sample, sequenced in a study of T-cell memory formation after mild COVID-19 (dated by TCRdb to 2020 to 2022). The library was built by means of 5' RACE. The instrument was an Illumina NovaSeq 6000. TCRdb reanalyzed the raw reads on its own, using fastp at Q25 for trimming and MiXCR for clone calling, and kept in-frame beta chains. Rows are combined by CDR3 protein, so each entry shows the most common genes and DNA. In this sample the table shows nearly 350,000 distinct CDR3 sequences, 10% to 15% of which occur a single time. The ten biggest clones cover 20% to 25% of the sample. Sequencing was performed on PBMCs or a T cell subset sorted from them (not recorded which). Every receptor here comes from a man aged 18 to 30 who had mild COVID-19 (a few samples of this study predate the infection). The sample titles of this study are shuffled in the database, so cell type and time point are left out; the donor was told from shared clones.

There are a few counts of this clonotype. The chain carries TRBV7-6 and TRBJ2-7, with 8 bases identical to TRBD2. The germline V gene has CDR1 SGHVS and CDR2 FNYEAQ. This CDR3 has 16 amino acids. V was pared by 1 base and J by 1 base, with 6 bases of the junction left unmatched. This CDR3 is CASSLGTSILSYEQYF. CDR3 in DNA: TGTGCCAGCAGCTTAGGGACTAGCATCTTGTCCTACGAGCAGTACTTC.

This clonotype has at least ten counts. The DNA of the CDR3 is TGTGCCAGCAGCTTAGGATTGGGGGGGGCCGGGAATACGCAGTATTTT. Translation gives CASSLGLGGAGNTQYF. The chain is built from TRBV5-6 and TRBJ2-3, with D possibly being TRBD2 (7 bases). The CDR3 totals 16 residues. The V gene's germline CDR1 is SGHDT and CDR2 YYEEEE. The V and J ends lost 2 bases and 7 bases respectively, with 20 bases between them.

This clonotype has more than one count but fewer than ten. The chain couples TRBV7-2 to TRBJ2-2; D gene uncertain. Looked up from germline, CDR1 is SGHTA and CDR2 is FQGNSA. Trimming pared 1 base from V and 3 bases from J, leaving 9 bases between. The CDR3 is 15 amino acids. CDR3 sequence (DNA): TGTGCCAGCAGCTTAGGGTTCTGGGACACCGGGGAGCTGTTTTTT. Translating it yields CASSLGFWDTGELFF.

The chain combines TRBV6-2 or TRBV6-3 with TRBJ2-1, with D uncertain. V gave up 1 base and J gave up 7 bases, with 8 bases separating them. From germline, CDR1 is MNHEY and CDR2 SVGEGT. CDR3 size: 13 residues. The CDR3 is CASSYLAGNEQFF. The CDR3 region has the DNA TGTGCCAGCAGTTACTTAGCTGGGAATGAGCAGTTCTTC.

This clonotype has ten or more counts. CDR3 protein: CASSQGLAGVQETQYF. The CDR3 coding sequence is TGTGCCAGCAGCCAGGGACTAGCGGGGGTCCAAGAGACCCAGTACTTC. V usage is TRBV7-9 and J usage is TRBJ2-5; 14 nucleotides match TRBD2. The germline V gene encodes CDR1 SEHNR and CDR2 FQNEAQ (reference sequence). CDR3 size: 16 residues. After removal of 5 bases from V and 1 base from J, the junction contained 3 bases not matched to a gene.

The sample holds many counts of this clonotype. This rearrangement joins TRBV7-2 to TRBJ1-1; possible D gene TRBD1, 5 bases. The CDR3 has 14 residues. Germline values: CDR1 SGHTA, CDR2 FQGNSA. V was pared by 2 bases and J by 7 bases, with 14 bases between. CDR3 DNA sequence: TGTGCCAGCAGCTTACAATGGGCCCAGGGTGAAGCTTTCTTT. Protein product: CASSLQWAQGEAFF.

V is TRBV5-5 and J is TRBJ2-3; 7 bases line up with TRBD1. This CDR3 has 17 amino acids. Trimming took 4 bases from V and 0 from J; bases not matched to a gene: 11. The V gene's germline CDR1 is SGHKS and CDR2 YYEKEE (reference sequence). CDR3 amino acids: CASSPDPGTASTDTQYF. Here the CDR3 DNA reads TGTGCCAGCAGCCCCGATCCCGGGACAGCTAGCACAGATACGCAGTATTTT.

This chain joins TRBV20-1 and TRBJ2-4; TRBD2 matches at 12 bases. CDR3 size: 16 residues. The junction had 10 bases not matched to a gene; V was cut back by 1 base and J by 9 bases. Germline V gene sequence: CDR1 DFQATT, CDR2 SNEGSKA (reference sequence). The CDR3 sequence: CSARGTSGKEGSIQYF. The CDR3 coding sequence is TGCAGTGCTAGAGGGACTAGCGGGAAGGAGGGAAGCATTCAGTACTTC.

This clonotype was recorded a few times. The gene calls are TRBV5-1 and TRBJ2-2; D may be TRBD2 (5 bases). CDR1 is SGHRS and CDR2 is YFSETQ in the germline V gene. CDR3 length: 16 amino acids. The V gene lost 0 bases and the J gene lost 4 bases, with 13 bases spanning the gap. The DNA for the CDR3 is TGCGCCAGCAGCTTGGCCGGGTCTAGCTTCACCGGGGAGCTGTTTTTT. Translation: CASSLAGSSFTGELFF. The full variable domain, rest sourced from reference TRBV5-1 and TRBJ2-2, is KAGVTQTPRYLIKTRGQQVTLSCSPISGHRSVSWYQQTPGQGLQFLFEYFSETQRNKGNFPGRFSGRQFSNSRSEMNVSTLELGDSALYLCASSLAGSSFTGELFFGEGSRLTVL.

A few counts support this clonotype. The CDR3 DNA sequence: TGTGCCAGCAGCCGACTCCGGACATGGAACACCGGGGAGCTGTTTTTT. As protein: CASSRLRTWNTGELFF. The rearrangement links TRBV7-2 to TRBJ2-2, with D possibly TRBD1 on 5 matching bases. V lost 5 bases and J 1 base, leaving 14 bases between the germline ends. Germline-derived CDR1 and CDR2 are SGHTA and FQGNSA. The CDR3 runs 16 residues. The variable domain in full, completed from reference TRBV7-2 and TRBJ2-2, reads GAGVSQSPSNKVTEKGKDVELRCDPISGHTALYWYRQSLGQGLEFLIYFQGNSAPDKSGLPSDRFSAERTGGSVSTLTIQRTQQEDSAVYLCASSRLRTWNTGELFFGEGSRLTVL.

The table lists this clonotype with a few counts. This sequence joins TRBV12-3 or TRBV12-4 and TRBJ2-5, with TRBD1 matching 7 bases. The CDR3 contains 16 residues. V lost 1 base and J lost 2; bases outside the gene matches: 7. The CDR3 DNA reads TGTGCCAGCAGTTTAGGGGGACAGAGATCGCAAGAGACCCAGTACTTC. This sequence encodes CASSLGGQRSQETQYF.

The rearrangement links TRBV7-2 to TRBJ2-1, with 8 bases lining up with TRBD2. Germline lookup yields CDR1 SGHTA and CDR2 FQGNSA. Trimming took 0 bases from V and 7 from J; bases not matched to a gene: 5. The length of the CDR3 is 15 residues. The CDR3 DNA sequence: TGTGCCAGCAGCTTAGCTCGGGGGGGCTGGAATGAGCAGTTCTTC. The encoded protein is CASSLARGGWNEQFF. Full variable domain (remainder filled in from reference TRBV7-2 and TRBJ2-1): GAGVSQSPSNKVTEKGKDVELRCDPISGHTALYWYRQSLGQGLEFLIYFQGNSAPDKSGLPSDRFSAERTGGSVSTLTIQRTQQEDSAVYLCASSLARGGWNEQFFGPGTRLTVL.

This clonotype was seen only a few times. In nucleotides, the CDR3 is TGTGCCAGCAGGAGGGACAGGCGGGGAAACTATGGCTACACCTTC. This encodes CASRRDRRGNYGYTF. This chain joins TRBV12-3 or TRBV12-4 and TRBJ1-2; 8 positions agree with TRBD1. With V trimmed by 6 bases and J by 2 bases, 8 bases remained unmatched. The CDR3 totals 15 residues.

V gene TRBV21-1 combines with J gene TRBJ2-3; the table's D call, TRBD1, has no DNA check behind it. TRBV21-1 is a listed pseudogene. CDR3 length: 15 residues. The DNA for the CDR3 is TGTGCCAGCACCAAAAGGGGTTGCGACACAGATACGCAGTATTTT. Its translation: CASTKRGCDTDTQYF.

The chain has TRBV3-1 and TRBJ1-1; possible D gene TRBD1, 5 bases. CDR1 and CDR2 from the germline V gene are LGHDT and YNNKEL (reference sequence). This CDR3 comprises 14 residues. With 5 bases removed from V and 3 bases from J, the gap between germline ends came to 13 bases. The CDR3 reads CASSDRGVHTEAFF. The CDR3 coding sequence is TGTGCCAGCAGCGATAGAGGGGTTCACACTGAAGCTTTCTTT.